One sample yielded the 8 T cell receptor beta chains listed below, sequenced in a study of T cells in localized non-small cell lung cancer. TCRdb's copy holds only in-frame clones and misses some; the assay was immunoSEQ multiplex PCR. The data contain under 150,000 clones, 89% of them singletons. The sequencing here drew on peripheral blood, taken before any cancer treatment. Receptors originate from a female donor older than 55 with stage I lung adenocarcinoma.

The CDR3 reads CASSPLGSGTGVNTGELFF. CDR3 sequence (DNA): TGTGCCAGCAGCCCTTTGGGTAGCGGGACCGGCGTAAACACCGGGGAGCTGTTTTTT. This chain uses TRBV27 with TRBJ2-2; 8 positions match TRBD2. Trimming removed 6 bases from V and 2 bases from J; junction bases left unmatched: 17. In germline, CDR1 is MNHEY, CDR2 SMNVEV (reference sequence). The CDR3 length is 19 residues.

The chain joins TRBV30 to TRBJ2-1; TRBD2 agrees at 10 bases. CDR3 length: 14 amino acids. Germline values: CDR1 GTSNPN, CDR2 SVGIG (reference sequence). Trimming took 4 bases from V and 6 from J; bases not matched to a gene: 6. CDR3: CAWNVAGGRNEQFF. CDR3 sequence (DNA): TGTGCCTGGAATGTAGCGGGAGGACGCAATGAGCAGTTCTTC.

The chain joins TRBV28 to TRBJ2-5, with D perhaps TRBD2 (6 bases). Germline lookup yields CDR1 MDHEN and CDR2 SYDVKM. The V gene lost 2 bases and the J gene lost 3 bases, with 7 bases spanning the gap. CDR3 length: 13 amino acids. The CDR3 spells CASSLTGEETQYF. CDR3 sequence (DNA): TGTGCCAGCAGTTTAACGGGGGAAGAGACCCAGTACTTC.

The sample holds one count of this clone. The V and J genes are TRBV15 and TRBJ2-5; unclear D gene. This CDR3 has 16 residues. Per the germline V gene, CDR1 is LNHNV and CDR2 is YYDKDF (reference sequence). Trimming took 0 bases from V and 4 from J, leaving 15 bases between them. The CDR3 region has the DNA TGTGCCACCAGCAGAGATCCGGTTGGGGTCTCAGAGACCCAGTACTTC. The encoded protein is CATSRDPVGVSETQYF. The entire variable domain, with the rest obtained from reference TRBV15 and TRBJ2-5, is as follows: DAMVIQNPRYQVTQFGKPVTLSCSQTLNHNVMYWYQQKSSQAPKLLFHYYDKDFNNEADTPDNFQSRRPNTSFCFLDIRSPGLGDTAMYLCATSRDPVGVSETQYFGPGTRLLVL.

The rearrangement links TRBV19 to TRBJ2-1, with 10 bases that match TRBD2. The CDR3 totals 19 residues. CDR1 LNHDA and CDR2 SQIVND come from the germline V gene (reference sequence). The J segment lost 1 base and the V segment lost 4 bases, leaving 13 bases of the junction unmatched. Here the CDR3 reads CASSRSTSGLSVSYNEQFF. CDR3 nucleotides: TGTGCCAGTAGTAGATCGACTAGCGGGTTGTCGGTGTCCTACAATGAGCAGTTCTTC.

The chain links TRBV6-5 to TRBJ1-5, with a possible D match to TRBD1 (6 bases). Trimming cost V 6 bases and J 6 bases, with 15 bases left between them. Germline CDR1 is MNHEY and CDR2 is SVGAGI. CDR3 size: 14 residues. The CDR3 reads CASRTGQGSQPQHF. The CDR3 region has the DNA TGTGCCAGCAGAACGGGGCAGGGGAGTCAGCCCCAGCATTTT.

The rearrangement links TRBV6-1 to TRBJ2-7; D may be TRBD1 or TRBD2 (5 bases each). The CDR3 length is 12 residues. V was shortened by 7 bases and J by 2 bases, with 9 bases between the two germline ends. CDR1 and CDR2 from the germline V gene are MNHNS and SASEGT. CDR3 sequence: CASTGTTYEQYF. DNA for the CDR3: TGTGCCAGCACAGGGACGACCTACGAGCAGTACTTC.

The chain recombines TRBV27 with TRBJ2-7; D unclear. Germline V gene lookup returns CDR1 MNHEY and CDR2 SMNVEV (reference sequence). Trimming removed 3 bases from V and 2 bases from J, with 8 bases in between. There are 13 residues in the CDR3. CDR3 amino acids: CASSFVPPYEQYF. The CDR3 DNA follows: TGTGCCAGCAGTTTTGTCCCACCCTACGAGCAGTACTTC.